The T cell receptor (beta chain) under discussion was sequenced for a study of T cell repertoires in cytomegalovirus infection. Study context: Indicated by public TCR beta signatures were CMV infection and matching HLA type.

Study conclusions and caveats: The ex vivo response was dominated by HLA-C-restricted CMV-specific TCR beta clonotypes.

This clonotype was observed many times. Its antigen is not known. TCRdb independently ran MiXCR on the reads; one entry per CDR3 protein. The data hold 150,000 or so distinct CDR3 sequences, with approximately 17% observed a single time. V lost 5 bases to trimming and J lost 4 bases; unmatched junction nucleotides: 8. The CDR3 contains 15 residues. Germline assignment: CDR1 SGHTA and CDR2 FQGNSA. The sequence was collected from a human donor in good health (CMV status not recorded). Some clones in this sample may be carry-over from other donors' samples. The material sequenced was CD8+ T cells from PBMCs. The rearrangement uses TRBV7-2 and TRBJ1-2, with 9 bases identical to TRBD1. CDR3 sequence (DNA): TGTGCCAGCAGCCCTCCGGGACAGGGCCGCTATGGCTACACCTTC. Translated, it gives CASSPPGQGRYGYTF.